Sequencing of this T cell receptor (beta chain) was carried out in a study of T cell responses to AZD1222 COVID-19 vaccine. Profiling relied on immunoSEQ multiplex PCR, and the TCRdb table lists in-frame clones only, not all of them. The sample carries about 120,000 clones, approximately 85% recorded once. With 3 bases removed from V and 3 bases from J, the gap between germline ends came to 9 bases. CDR3 length equals 13 residues. Germline V gene lookup returns CDR1 SGHTA and CDR2 FQGNSA. The chain carries TRBV7-2 and TRBJ2-7; D might be TRBD1 (6 bases). This TCR derives from an adult in good health. The sample was peripheral blood, taken on day 0 of AZD1222 vaccination. DNA for the CDR3: TGTGCCAGCAGCTTCGAACAGGGCTACGAGCAGTACTTC. Translation: CASSFEQGYEQYF. Together with reference TRBV7-2 and TRBJ2-7, the CDR3 gives the full variable domain: GAGVSQSPSNKVTEKGKDVELRCDPISGHTALYWYRQSLGQGLEFLIYFQGNSAPDKSGLPSDRFSAERTGGSVSTLTIQRTQQEDSAVYLCASSFEQGYEQYFGPGTRLTVT.